This T cell receptor (beta chain) appears in the sequencing data of a study of OX40 agonist ivuxolimab in advanced cancers. Looking at the study overall: Head and neck, renal cell, melanoma or hepatocellular carcinoma were the cancers that dose-escalation patients had. Partial responses were seen in three patients, one with hepatocellular carcinoma and two with cutaneous melanoma. Whole-study findings and limits: At 0.1-3.0 mg/kg, partial responders had clonal expansion among the lowest observed. Both blood CD4+ and CD8+ T cells showed clonal growth by week 6 at 0.1 to 3.0 mg/kg.

The data were produced by immunoSEQ multiplex PCR, yet TCRdb's version contains in-frame clones alone and is incomplete. The sample has roughly 44,000 clones, approximately 80% seen once; the top ten hold about 7%. Points on this clone: As yet, its antigen is unknown.

Germline CDR1 reads MNHEY; CDR2 reads SMNVEV (reference sequence). The CDR3 has 11 residues. The sequence was obtained from an adult with an advanced solid tumor such as melanoma, head and neck, liver or kidney cancer. V usage is TRBV27 and J usage is TRBJ2-5; the D is unclear. The DNA end is a closer match to TRBJ2-7, so the J assignment may be wrong. Sample: CD4+ or CD8+ T cells sorted from blood, taken in a trial of the OX40 agonist ivuxolimab. CDR3 protein: CASSYGYEQYF. The CDR3 nucleotides are TGTGCCAGCAGTTATGGTTACGAGCAGTACTTC.